These T cell receptor beta chains were read from a single sample in a study of T-cell reconstitution after alpha-beta-depleted transplantation in children. TCRdb used MiXCR to reprocess the PCR reads, holding one entry per CDR3 protein. The sample lists about 900,000 distinct CDR3 sequences, about 31% occurring once. The sample consisted of PBMCs, mostly from graft donor cells, taken 360 days after TCRalphabeta/CD19-depleted stem cell transplant. These receptors originate from a boy under two years old who had a stem cell transplant for SCID, so the T cells may come from the graft donor. Both conserved end residues are part of each CDR3. Fields, in order: CDR3 DNA, CDR3 protein, J gene, clone size, D gene, V gene. The D gene is left open where the match is weak. Size is stated for part of the rows, as once, few or many counts, or as a class when the clone is expanded.

CDR3 DNA: TGTGCCATCAGAGCGGGGGGCGAAATTTACTACGAGCAGTACTTC
CDR3 protein: CAIRAGGEIYYEQYF
J gene: TRBJ2-7
clone size: .
D gene: TRBD2
V gene: TRBV10-3

CDR3 DNA: TGTGCCAGCAGCCAAGGGGACCGGGTCTGGGGGACCCAGTACTTC
CDR3 protein: CASSQGDRVWGTQYF
J gene: TRBJ2-5
clone size: .
D gene: .
V gene: TRBV3-1

CDR3 DNA: TGTGCCACCAGTCGCAGCGGGACAAAGAATCAGCCCCAGCATTTT
CDR3 protein: CATSRSGTKNQPQHF
J gene: TRBJ1-5
clone size: .
D gene: .
V gene: TRBV15

CDR3 DNA: TGCAGCGTTGATGGGTCGTTCTACAATGAGCAGTTCTTC
CDR3 protein: CSVDGSFYNEQFF
J gene: TRBJ2-1
clone size: .
D gene: .
V gene: TRBV29-1

CDR3 DNA: TGTGCCACCTCCCCCTCGACAGGGCAAGAGACCCAGTACTTC
CDR3 protein: CATSPSTGQETQYF
J gene: TRBJ2-5
clone size: .
D gene: TRBD1
V gene: TRBV18

CDR3 DNA: TGTGCCACCAGCAGCGTGTCCAGCGGGAAGCAAGAGACCCAGTACTTC
CDR3 protein: CATSSVSSGKQETQYF
J gene: TRBJ2-5
clone size: .
D gene: TRBD2
V gene: TRBV15

CDR3 DNA: TGTGCCAGCAGTTACTCAGGGTCTTCGAACACTGAAGCTTTCTTT
CDR3 protein: CASSYSGSSNTEAFF
J gene: TRBJ1-1
clone size: .
D gene: .
V gene: TRBV6-5

CDR3 DNA: TGTGCCAGCAGTTTTCTAGCGGGGGGCCTCTACGAGCAGTACTTC
CDR3 protein: CASSFLAGGLYEQYF
J gene: TRBJ2-7
clone size: .
D gene: TRBD2
V gene: TRBV12-3/TRBV12-4

CDR3 DNA: TGTGCCAGCAGCCCATCGGAGGGGTGGAATGAGCAGTTCTTC
CDR3 protein: CASSPSEGWNEQFF
J gene: TRBJ2-1
clone size: .
D gene: .
V gene: TRBV4-2

CDR3 DNA: TGTGCCAGCAGCTTAGATAGAGCGGGGGTGATCGAGACCCAGTACTTC
CDR3 protein: CASSLDRAGVIETQYF
J gene: TRBJ2-5
clone size: few
D gene: TRBD2
V gene: TRBV7-8

CDR3 DNA: TGTGCCAGCTCGGGACGACAGGAATTCACAGATACGCAGTATTTT
CDR3 protein: CASSGRQEFTDTQYF
J gene: TRBJ2-3
clone size: .
D gene: .
V gene: TRBV18

CDR3 DNA: TGTGCCAGCAGCCAAGATGGGCGGATCCAAGATACGCAGTATTTT
CDR3 protein: CASSQDGRIQDTQYF
J gene: TRBJ2-3
clone size: few
D gene: .
V gene: TRBV4-2

CDR3 DNA: TGTGCCAGCAGCTTAACCGAGGGATTCGCTCAGCCCCAGCATTTT
CDR3 protein: CASSLTEGFAQPQHF
J gene: TRBJ1-5
clone size: .
D gene: .
V gene: TRBV7-2

CDR3 DNA: TGTGCCAGCAGCCAAAGACGACTAGCGGGGGCCACCGGGGAGACCCAGTACTTC
CDR3 protein: CASSQRRLAGATGETQYF
J gene: TRBJ2-5
clone size: .
D gene: TRBD2
V gene: TRBV3-1

CDR3 DNA: TGTGCCAGCAGCACAAGATGGGGGAAAAGGGACCTCAGCTCCTACAATGAGCAGTTCTTC
CDR3 protein: CASSTRWGKRDLSSYNEQFF
J gene: TRBJ2-1
clone size: few
D gene: .
V gene: TRBV11-2

CDR3 DNA: TGTGCCAGCAGTTCCCCCGGGGGGCAAGGGTATGGCTACACCTTC
CDR3 protein: CASSSPGGQGYGYTF
J gene: TRBJ1-2
clone size: .
D gene: .
V gene: TRBV12-3/TRBV12-4

CDR3 DNA: TGTGCCAGCAGTGTGCCGGGCTCCTATAATTCACCCCTCCACTTT
CDR3 protein: CASSVPGSYNSPLHF
J gene: TRBJ1-6
clone size: .
D gene: .
V gene: TRBV2

CDR3 DNA: TGTGCCAGCAGCGGACAGTTTAGCAATCAGCCCCAGCATTTT
CDR3 protein: CASSGQFSNQPQHF
J gene: TRBJ1-5
clone size: few
D gene: .
V gene: TRBV7-9

CDR3 DNA: TGCAGTGCTAACCCAGGGGGGTTCCTGAGGAGCACAGATACGCAGTATTTT
CDR3 protein: CSANPGGFLRSTDTQYF
J gene: TRBJ2-3
clone size: few
D gene: .
V gene: TRBV20-1

CDR3 DNA: TGTGCCAGCAGCCAACTAGCGGGGGTCACAGATACGCAGTATTTT
CDR3 protein: CASSQLAGVTDTQYF
J gene: TRBJ2-3
clone size: .
D gene: TRBD2
V gene: TRBV7-2

CDR3 DNA: TGTGCCAGCACCCATGAGGTAGATACGCAGTATTTT
CDR3 protein: CASTHEVDTQYF
J gene: TRBJ2-3
clone size: few
D gene: .
V gene: TRBV6-6

CDR3 DNA: TGCGCCAGCAGCGGCCAGGGGGCGCTTGAGACCCAGTACTTC
CDR3 protein: CASSGQGALETQYF
J gene: TRBJ2-5
clone size: .
D gene: TRBD1
V gene: TRBV5-1

CDR3 DNA: TGCAGTGCTAGCAGTAAGCGACCTAACTATGGCTACACCTTC
CDR3 protein: CSASSKRPNYGYTF
J gene: TRBJ1-2
clone size: few
D gene: .
V gene: TRBV20-1

CDR3 DNA: TGTGCCAGCAGTCCCTTTACAGGGATCGGCTATGGCTACACCTTC
CDR3 protein: CASSPFTGIGYGYTF
J gene: TRBJ1-2
clone size: .
D gene: .
V gene: TRBV12-3/TRBV12-4

CDR3 DNA: TGCAGTGTTCGGGGTCGGGGAGAGCAGTTCTTC
CDR3 protein: CSVRGRGEQFF
J gene: TRBJ2-1
clone size: few
D gene: .
V gene: TRBV20-1

CDR3 DNA: TGCAGTGCCTGGGGGGGCACAGATACGCGGTATTTT
CDR3 protein: CSAWGGTDTRYF
J gene: TRBJ2-3
clone size: .
D gene: .
V gene: TRBV20-1

CDR3 DNA: TGTGCCAGCAGCTCACCGGACAGGGGGATTGACGAGCAGTACTTC
CDR3 protein: CASSSPDRGIDEQYF
J gene: TRBJ2-7
clone size: many
D gene: TRBD1
V gene: TRBV7-6

CDR3 DNA: TGCGCCAGCAGCTTGGGGCGGGACCACACAGATACGCAGTATTTT
CDR3 protein: CASSLGRDHTDTQYF
J gene: TRBJ2-3
clone size: few
D gene: .
V gene: TRBV5-1

CDR3 DNA: TGTGCCAGCAGTTCCCAGTCGCTGTCTCACGGAAATGAGCAGTTCTTC
CDR3 protein: CASSSQSLSHGNEQFF
J gene: TRBJ2-1
clone size: few
D gene: .
V gene: TRBV12-3/TRBV12-4

CDR3 DNA: TGCAGTGCTAGAGATCGGGTTAGCGGGGGCCTTAGCTCCTACGAGCAGTACTTC
CDR3 protein: CSARDRVSGGLSSYEQYF
J gene: TRBJ2-7
clone size: few
D gene: TRBD2
V gene: TRBV20-1

CDR3 DNA: TGCAGCGTGGCCCCACGATTACAAGAGACCCAGTACTTC
CDR3 protein: CSVAPRLQETQYF
J gene: TRBJ2-5
clone size: .
D gene: .
V gene: TRBV29-1

CDR3 DNA: TGCGCCAGCAGCCAAGAACGCGCTAGCGGGTATTCAGCCAAAAACATTCAGTACTTC
CDR3 protein: CASSQERASGYSAKNIQYF
J gene: TRBJ2-4
clone size: few
D gene: TRBD2
V gene: TRBV4-3

CDR3 DNA: TGTGCCAGCAGTAGAGGACAGGGGAGGATGCAAGAGACCCAGTACTTC
CDR3 protein: CASSRGQGRMQETQYF
J gene: TRBJ2-5
clone size: .
D gene: TRBD1
V gene: TRBV2

CDR3 DNA: TGCGCCAGCAGGGTCGGGGACCTGGGCACCGGGGAGCTGTTTTTT
CDR3 protein: CASRVGDLGTGELFF
J gene: TRBJ2-2
clone size: .
D gene: .
V gene: TRBV5-1

CDR3 DNA: TGCAGTGCTAACCAAGCGGGGGGGCTTGAGACCCAGTACTTC
CDR3 protein: CSANQAGGLETQYF
J gene: TRBJ2-5
clone size: .
D gene: TRBD2
V gene: TRBV20-1

CDR3 DNA: TGCGCCAGCAGCTCGCGGGCTCACGTTAGGGGGCTGGGAGAGACCCAGTACTTC
CDR3 protein: CASSSRAHVRGLGETQYF
J gene: TRBJ2-5
clone size: .
D gene: TRBD1
V gene: TRBV4-1

CDR3 DNA: TGCAGTGCTCTAGACGGGGGTTTATCCAAAAACATTCAGTACTTC
CDR3 protein: CSALDGGLSKNIQYF
J gene: TRBJ2-4
clone size: few
D gene: .
V gene: TRBV20-1

CDR3 DNA: TGCAGTGCTGAGCCCCCCCGCCCAGCGGGGGGCTACAATGAGCAGTTCTTC
CDR3 protein: CSAEPPRPAGGYNEQFF
J gene: TRBJ2-1
clone size: .
D gene: TRBD2
V gene: TRBV20-1

CDR3 DNA: TGTGCCAGCAGGGTACAGGGTCGGTCCTACGAGCAGTACTTC
CDR3 protein: CASRVQGRSYEQYF
J gene: TRBJ2-7
clone size: .
D gene: .
V gene: TRBV6-1

CDR3 DNA: TGTGCCATCAGTGAGGGGACAGGGTGGGAGTACGAGCAGTACTTC
CDR3 protein: CAISEGTGWEYEQYF
J gene: TRBJ2-7
clone size: .
D gene: TRBD1
V gene: TRBV10-3

CDR3 DNA: TGTGCCAGCAGTACCCCGGACAGGGGTGGCACTGAAGCTTTCTTT
CDR3 protein: CASSTPDRGGTEAFF
J gene: TRBJ1-1
clone size: few
D gene: TRBD1
V gene: TRBV6-1

CDR3 DNA: TGCAGTGCTAGAATGGGGGGATCTGGAGAGACCCAGTACTTC
CDR3 protein: CSARMGGSGETQYF
J gene: TRBJ2-5
clone size: few
D gene: .
V gene: TRBV20-1

CDR3 DNA: TGTGCCAGCAGTTACAGGGATTCTTTAGGCTACACCTTC
CDR3 protein: CASSYRDSLGYTF
J gene: TRBJ1-2
clone size: .
D gene: .
V gene: TRBV12-3/TRBV12-4

CDR3 DNA: TGTGCCTACCAATTAGGAGGCGGAGCGGGGGCCTACGAGCAGTACTTC
CDR3 protein: CAYQLGGGAGAYEQYF
J gene: TRBJ2-7
clone size: .
D gene: TRBD2
V gene: TRBV19

CDR3 DNA: TGTGCCACCAGCAGAGGGCTAGCGGGGGGAAAGCGCACAGATACGCAGTATTTT
CDR3 protein: CATSRGLAGGKRTDTQYF
J gene: TRBJ2-3
clone size: few
D gene: TRBD2
V gene: TRBV15

CDR3 DNA: TGTGCCAGCAGCCTCAGCACAGGCCCGGGGGGCCCGAATGAGCAGTTCTTC
CDR3 protein: CASSLSTGPGGPNEQFF
J gene: TRBJ2-1
clone size: few
D gene: .
V gene: TRBV7-2

CDR3 DNA: TGTGCCAGCAGCTTATCGAGAACCACTGAAGCTTTCTTT
CDR3 protein: CASSLSRTTEAFF
J gene: TRBJ1-1
clone size: .
D gene: .
V gene: TRBV11-1

CDR3 DNA: TGTGCCAGCAGCCAACGTTACGGGACAGTGAACACTGAAGCTTTCTTT
CDR3 protein: CASSQRYGTVNTEAFF
J gene: TRBJ1-1
clone size: few
D gene: TRBD1
V gene: TRBV4-2

CDR3 DNA: TGTGCCAGCAGCCTTAGCGGGGGGGGCGCAGATACGCAGTATTTT
CDR3 protein: CASSLSGGGADTQYF
J gene: TRBJ2-3
clone size: .
D gene: TRBD2
V gene: TRBV7-4

CDR3 DNA: TGCAGCGTCCTCTCAAACAATGAGCAGTTCTTC
CDR3 protein: CSVLSNNEQFF
J gene: TRBJ2-1
clone size: few
D gene: .
V gene: TRBV29-1

CDR3 DNA: TGTGCCAGCAGTAACCAAAACTACGAGCAGTACTTC
CDR3 protein: CASSNQNYEQYF
J gene: TRBJ2-7
clone size: many
D gene: .
V gene: TRBV27

CDR3 DNA: TGTGCCAGCAGATCAGGGGGCGTCCCTCTCATTCTCTACAATGAGCAGTTCTTC
CDR3 protein: CASRSGGVPLILYNEQFF
J gene: TRBJ2-1
clone size: few
D gene: TRBD1
V gene: TRBV11-2

CDR3 DNA: TGTGCCAGTAGGGGGTTTGCCGACACCGGGGAGCTGTTTTTT
CDR3 protein: CASRGFADTGELFF
J gene: TRBJ2-2
clone size: .
D gene: .
V gene: TRBV19

CDR3 DNA: TGTGCCAGCAGTTTTAGGGGGATCTCCTACGAGCAGTACTTC
CDR3 protein: CASSFRGISYEQYF
J gene: TRBJ2-7
clone size: many
D gene: .
V gene: TRBV28

CDR3 DNA: TGTGCCAGTTGGGACAGGGGAACAACAGATACGCAGTATTTT
CDR3 protein: CASWDRGTTDTQYF
J gene: TRBJ2-3
clone size: few
D gene: TRBD1
V gene: TRBV19

CDR3 DNA: TGTGCCAGCAGCTCGACCGGGACAGGGAAAAAGACCCAGTACTTC
CDR3 protein: CASSSTGTGKKTQYF
J gene: TRBJ2-5
clone size: .
D gene: TRBD1
V gene: TRBV7-9

CDR3 DNA: TGTGCCAGCAGCTCACCGGGACAGAGTCATCTAGGCTATGGCTACACCTTC
CDR3 protein: CASSSPGQSHLGYGYTF
J gene: TRBJ1-2
clone size: .
D gene: TRBD1
V gene: TRBV5-6

CDR3 DNA: TGTGCCAGCAGTAGGCCGGGAACAGCTGGGGCCAACGTCCTGACTTTC
CDR3 protein: CASSRPGTAGANVLTF
J gene: TRBJ2-6
clone size: .
D gene: .
V gene: TRBV28

CDR3 DNA: TGCGCCAGCAGCTTGGTGCAGTCAGGCGAGCAGTACTTC
CDR3 protein: CASSLVQSGEQYF
J gene: TRBJ2-7
clone size: .
D gene: .
V gene: TRBV5-1